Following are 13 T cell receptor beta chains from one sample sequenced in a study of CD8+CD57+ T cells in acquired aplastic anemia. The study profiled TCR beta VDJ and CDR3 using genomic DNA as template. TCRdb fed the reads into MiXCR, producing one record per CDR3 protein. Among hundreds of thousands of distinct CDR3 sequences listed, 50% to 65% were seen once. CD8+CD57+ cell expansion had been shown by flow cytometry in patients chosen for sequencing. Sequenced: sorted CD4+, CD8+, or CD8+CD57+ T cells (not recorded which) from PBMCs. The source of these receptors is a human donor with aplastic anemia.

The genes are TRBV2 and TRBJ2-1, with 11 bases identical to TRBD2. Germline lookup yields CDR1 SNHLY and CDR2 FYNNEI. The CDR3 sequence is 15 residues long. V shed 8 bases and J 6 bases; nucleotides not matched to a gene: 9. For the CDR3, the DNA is TGTGCCAGCGACGCTAGCGGGGGGTCTCCCAATGAGCAGTTCTTC. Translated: CASDASGGSPNEQFF.

This chain's CDR3 is CSSPGPVNTDTQYF. CDR3 sequence (DNA): TGCAGCTCCCCTGGTCCAGTAAACACAGATACGCAGTATTTT. This chain links TRBV29-1 with TRBJ2-3; D ambiguous. The germline CDR1 and CDR2 sequences are SQVTM and ANQGSEA. The CDR3 runs to 14 residues. V gave up 8 bases and J gave up 2 bases, with 17 bases separating them.

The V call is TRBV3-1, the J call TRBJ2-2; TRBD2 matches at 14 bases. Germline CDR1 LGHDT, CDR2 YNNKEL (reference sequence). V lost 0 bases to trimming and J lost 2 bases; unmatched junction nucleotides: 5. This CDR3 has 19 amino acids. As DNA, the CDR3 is TGTGCCAGCAGCCAAGAACGACTAGCGGGGGGGCCTAACACCGGGGAGCTGTTTTTT. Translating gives CASSQERLAGGPNTGELFF.

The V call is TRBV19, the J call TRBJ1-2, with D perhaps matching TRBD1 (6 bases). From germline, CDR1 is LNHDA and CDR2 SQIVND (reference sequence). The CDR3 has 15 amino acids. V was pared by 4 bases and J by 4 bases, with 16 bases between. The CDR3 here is CASSTDRNAGYGYTF. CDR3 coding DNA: TGTGCCAGTAGTACCGACAGGAATGCTGGCTATGGCTACACCTTC.

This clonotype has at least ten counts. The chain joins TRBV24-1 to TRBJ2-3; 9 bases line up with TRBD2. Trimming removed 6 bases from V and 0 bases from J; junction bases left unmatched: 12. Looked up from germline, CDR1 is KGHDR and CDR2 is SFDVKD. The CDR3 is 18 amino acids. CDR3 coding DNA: TGTGCCACCAGTCCGGCAGGGACTAGCTCGTCTAGCACAGATACGCAGTATTTT. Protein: CATSPAGTSSSSTDTQYF.

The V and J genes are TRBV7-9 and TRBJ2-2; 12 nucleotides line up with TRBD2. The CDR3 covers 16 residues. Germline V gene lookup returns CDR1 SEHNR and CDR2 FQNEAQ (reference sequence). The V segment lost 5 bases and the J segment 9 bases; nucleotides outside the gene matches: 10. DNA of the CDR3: TGTGCCAGCAGCCCGCGACTAGCGGGAGATAACAGGGAGCTGTTTTTT. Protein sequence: CASSPRLAGDNRELFF.

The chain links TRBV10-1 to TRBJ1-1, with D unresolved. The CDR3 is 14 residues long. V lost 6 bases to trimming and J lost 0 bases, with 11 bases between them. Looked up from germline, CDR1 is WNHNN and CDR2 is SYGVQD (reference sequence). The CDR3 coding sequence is TGCGCCAGCAGCTACCGGTCCCTGAACACTGAAGCTTTCTTT. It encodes CASSYRSLNTEAFF.

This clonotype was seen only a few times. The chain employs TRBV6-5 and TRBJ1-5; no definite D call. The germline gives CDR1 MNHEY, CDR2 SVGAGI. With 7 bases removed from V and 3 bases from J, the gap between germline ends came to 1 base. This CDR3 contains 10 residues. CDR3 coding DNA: TGTGCCAGCACCAATCAGCCCCAGCATTTT. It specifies CASTNQPQHF.

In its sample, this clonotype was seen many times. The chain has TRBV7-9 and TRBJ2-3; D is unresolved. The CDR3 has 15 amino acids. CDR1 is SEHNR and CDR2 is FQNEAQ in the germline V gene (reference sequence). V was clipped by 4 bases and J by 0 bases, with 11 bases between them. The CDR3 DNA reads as TGTGCCAGCAGCTCGGACCTATCTAGCACAGATACGCAGTATTTT. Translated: CASSSDLSSTDTQYF. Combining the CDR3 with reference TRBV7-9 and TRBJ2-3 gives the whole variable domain DTGVSQNPRHKITKRGQNVTFRCDPISEHNRLYWYRQTLGQGPEFLTYFQNEAQLEKSRLLSDRFSAERPKGSFSTLEIQRTEQGDSAMYLCASSSDLSSTDTQYFGPGTRLTVL.

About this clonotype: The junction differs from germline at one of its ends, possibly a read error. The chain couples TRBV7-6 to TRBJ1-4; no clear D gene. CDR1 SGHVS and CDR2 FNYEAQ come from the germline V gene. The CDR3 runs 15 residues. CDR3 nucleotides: TGTGCCGGCAGCTTGGACCCGGGATCAAATGAAAAACTGTCTTTT. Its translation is CAGSLDPGSNEKLSF.

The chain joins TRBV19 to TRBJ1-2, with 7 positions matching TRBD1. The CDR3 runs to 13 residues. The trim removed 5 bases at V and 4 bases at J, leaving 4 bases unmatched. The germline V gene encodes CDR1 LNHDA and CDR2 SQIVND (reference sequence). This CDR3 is CASSHGQVYGYTF. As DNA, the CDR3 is TGTGCCAGTAGTCACGGACAGGTCTATGGCTACACCTTC.

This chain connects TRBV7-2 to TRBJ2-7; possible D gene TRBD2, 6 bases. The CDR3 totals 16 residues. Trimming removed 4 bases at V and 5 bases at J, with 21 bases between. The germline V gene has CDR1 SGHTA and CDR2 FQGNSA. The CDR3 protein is CASSSRRAGVVDEQYF. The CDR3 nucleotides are TGTGCCAGCAGCTCGCGGAGGGCCGGGGTCGTTGACGAGCAGTACTTC.

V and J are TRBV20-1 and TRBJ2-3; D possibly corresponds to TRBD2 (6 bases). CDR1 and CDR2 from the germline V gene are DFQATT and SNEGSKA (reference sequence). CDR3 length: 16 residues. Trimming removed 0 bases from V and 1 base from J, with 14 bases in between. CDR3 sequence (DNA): TGCAGTGCTAGAGACAGGAGTGGCGGGGGCACAGATACGCAGTATTTT. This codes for CSARDRSGGGTDTQYF.